The text below deals with one TCR beta chain. Its specific antigen is unknown. No clone much larger than this one lies a single base away; base qualities are absent. This entry comes from a study of cytomegalovirus exposure and HLA in healthy donors (dated by TCRdb to the late 2010s). With respect to the entire study: In an earlier analysis of approximately 640 of the donors, around 300 Gb of sequence data and 90 million to 120 million unique TCR beta sequences from 150 million to 200 million T cells were reported. On average, roughly 200,000 unique TCR beta nucleotide sequences were sequenced per donor among fewer than 500 genotyped donors of the cohort, with roughly 18% of those sequences being non-productive. The study aimed to test whether signatures of past pathogen exposure could be identified by cataloging public T cell receptors. Several DR-DQ haplotypes were treated as single units for association and clustering because of strong linkage in the cohort. Typing coverage differed by locus: A, B, C, DRB1 and DQB1 were typed in roughly 629-630 donors, DQA1 in about 510, DPA1 in 600 to 610, and DPB1 in approximately 450. HLA typing included class I and class II loci at four-digit resolution. A later analysis re-examined previously published TCR beta repertoires from 610 or so donors and added high-resolution HLA genotyping to investigate patterns of TCR occurrence. The genetic ancestry cluster associated with self-reported Caucasian donors included over 65% of the roughly 400 genotyped donors. In an earlier analysis of 587 of the donors, high-throughput TCR beta sequencing was used to judge whether each TCR beta V gene segment behaved as functional or pseudogenic. Donor age, sex, ethnicity and CMV serostatus were compiled together with the repertoire data. To predict cytomegalovirus infection status, the study brought together high-throughput TCR immunosequencing, statistical association of individual TCRs with disease status, and machine learning. Every discovery cohort repertoire had been produced on one sequencing platform. A later genetic analysis used genome-wide SNP genotypes for about 65% of the 666 donors, treating that subset as a discovery cohort. The T cell repertoires of 550 to 850 subjects were profiled by immunosequencing and related to cytomegalovirus serostatus. A separate validation cohort of 90 to 150 different subjects was used in addition to the 666-subject first cohort. Rather than drawing on any new phenotypic data, the later analysis identified candidate immune exposures from TCR beta sequences and the way those sequences occurred across donors. About 310 gigabases of sequencing data and tens of millions of unique TCR sequences were included in an early release covering several hundred HLA-typed donors.

Receptors were amplified or captured by the immunoSEQ multiplex PCR assay. For the multiplex PCR, a mixture combining 60 forward primers for TCR Vbeta segments and 13 reverse primers for TCR Jbeta segments was used. The CDR3 region of rearranged TCR beta genes was amplified from genomic DNA by a multiplex PCR assay. Amplified TCR beta libraries were sequenced as 87-base-pair reads on the Illumina HiSeq System. Regarding the original processing steps: A later analysis tallied some 79 million unique TCR beta chains across the 700 or so repertoires, and around 10 million of those chains were shared by two or more donors. Raw reads were error-corrected and collapsed into unique sequences by a nearest-neighbor algorithm in which closely related sequences were merged to remove PCR and sequencing errors. CDR3 sequences were aligned to IMGT reference sequences to assign V, D and J gene segments. For a sequence to be retained, a match of at least six nucleotides to both a V gene segment and a J gene segment was required. Rearrangements were called productive when the CDR3 lacked stop codons and stayed in frame with V and J; all others were non-productive. CDR3 was defined according to IMGT convention as the region running from the second conserved V-encoded cysteine to the conserved J-encoded phenylalanine. In an earlier analysis of more than 550 of the donors, sequences lacking an unambiguous match to a single V gene segment were excluded. An earlier analysis of just under 600 of the donors called V segments functional above 56.7% productive rearrangements and segregating when the between-donor standard deviation exceeded 5%. A statistical classification framework was built for diagnosing cytomegalovirus status from the catalog of TCR beta chain sequences. In a later analysis, TCR nucleotide sequences were compared against IMGT/GENE-DB human TR gene sequences so that V and J genes could be assigned. Using the TCRdist pipeline, a later analysis assigned CDR3 sequences along with most-parsimonious VDJ recombination scenarios. In a later analysis, each TCR beta chain was defined by its CDR3 amino acid sequence together with its V-gene family, and reads lacking a unique V-gene family were excluded. To address suspected cross-contamination and a sequencing artifact, a later analysis removed 450 to 700 highly shared, low-generation-probability nucleotide sequences. A later analysis calculated a clonal expansion index for each public chain from normalized within-repertoire ranks of inferred template counts. In a later analysis, generation probabilities were computed using a VDJ recombination model fitted to out-of-frame rearrangements, and the results were checked against IGoR. Hypergeometric tests were used in a later analysis to score TCR-TCR, TCR-HLA and TCR-CMV co-occurrence, with a repertoire-size bias correction applied to the TCR pairs. False discovery rates were estimated in a later analysis by permuting HLA or CMV assignments 20 times. In a later analysis, co-occurring TCRs were grouped with DBSCAN, and TCRdist sequence similarity was added when clustering was performed within HLA-allele-positive subsets. For co-occurrence clustering, repertoires with fewer than 30,000 or more than 120,000 public chains were excluded, along with about five repertoires with anomalous nucleotide sharing. As stored in TCRdb, this immuneACCESS dataset retains in-frame rearrangements with V and J assigned. A fraction of the clones does not appear; measured against another copy, unresolved V genes explain less than half of the discrepancy, and the remainder lacks a known reason. The V and J calls and clone size come from that table; D and trimming were worked out from the DNA. The sample data list about 140,000 clones, and roughly 78% of these were observed just once. The ten largest clones represent about 3.4% of the sample.

In total, 500 to 700 healthy bone marrow donors made up the cohort. At the time of sampling, every cohort member was nominally healthy, though immune exposures that went unrecorded were likely present. The donor tested CMV seropositive, placing the donor among the roughly 300 seropositive members of the cohort. A peripheral blood sample was collected from each donor, and TCR beta sequencing was performed on peripheral blood mononuclear cells. Genomic DNA was extracted from the blood cell samples with the Qiagen DNeasy Blood Extraction Kit. The CDR3, from cysteine to phenylalanine, totals 15 residues. The kept DNA is CDR3 alone, 45 bases in frame from the first base. Trimming accounts for 5 bases at V and 3 bases at J, while the number of junction bases matched to no gene is 10. The germline V gene sets CDR1 to MDHEN and CDR2 to SYDVKM. General conclusions and limits of the study: Across donors, most TCR sequences were observed very rarely, whereas some public TCRs were present in many individuals. The presence/absence analyses assumed that sequencing depth was roughly uniform across donors, and that assumption may not be true. The sequencing pipeline was judged likely to have produced a cluster of highly shared sequence variants as a technical artifact. Immune exposure information for the cohort was limited to CMV serostatus. According to a later analysis, TCR association rates differed among HLA loci, with DRB1 alleles showing the most associated TCRs and HLA-C alleles showing the fewest. Most CMV-associated TCR beta chains appeared to be HLA-restricted in a later analysis, and the HLA associations seemed to be driven largely by CMV exposure. Several of the top co-occurrence clusters appeared to be linked to parvovirus B19, influenza, CMV and Epstein-Barr virus, according to a later analysis. Because some donors lacked HLA typing at each locus, the association tests relied only on the typed subset. A later analysis associated 15,000 to 20,000 TCR beta sequences with specific HLA alleles at a false discovery rate of 0.05. Linkage disequilibrium might explain the correlated functional status among segregating V segments, but an unknown experimental factor could not be ruled out. A total of 150 or so TCR beta chains were listed by the study as associated with cytomegalovirus. Some IMGT-functional V segments, including TRBV6-2 and TRBV6-3, could not be told apart with the 87-base-pair reads, so those segments were excluded. A later genetic analysis reported fewer N-insertions in productive TCRs among donors in an Asian-associated ancestry cluster than the roughly 690-donor mean. According to the authors, the approach could potentially be generalized to other disease states and immunological phenotypes. An association between a missense DCLRE1C variant and V-gene and J-gene trimming of TCR beta chains was found in a later genetic analysis and replicated in an independent cohort. In this cohort, only TCR beta chains were sequenced, and detectable features were limited by the absence of alpha or paired-chain data. An earlier analysis of roughly 570 of the donors showed that most TCR beta V segments appeared in productive rearrangements either about 87% or about 30% of the time, which broadly matched IMGT annotations. Three of the identified cytomegalovirus-associated TCR beta chains were confirmed in vitro to be specific for cytomegalovirus antigens. A further reported finding was that TCR beta sequences accurately predicted the HLA-A and HLA-B alleles for most subjects in the first cohort. Strong co-occurrence of HLA alleles, especially DR and DQ, made assigning TCR associations to individual alleles difficult. In both the original and validation cohorts, the classifier was reported to diagnose cytomegalovirus status with high specificity and sensitivity. A later analysis found that HLA-associated TCR beta chains were more clonally expanded and had lower generation probabilities than equally common non-associated chains. Because counts were too low, around 17 rarely observed V segments, including chromosome 9 orphons, were left out of the earlier analysis of a few hundred of the donors.

Sequences were obtained from PBMCs. The chain uses TRBV28 and TRBJ2-7; 7 bases in between match TRBD1. This sequence was found in a man aged 18-30 years in good health and CMV-seropositive. The DNA is TGTGCCAGCAGTCCCGGGACAGCGGCCTACTACGAGCAGTACTTC. Protein translation: CASSPGTAAYYEQYF.